Listed here is a single T cell receptor beta chain. Its antigen is not identified. This sample is drawn from a study of cytomegalovirus exposure and HLA in healthy donors. Overall study findings and caveats: CMV serostatus was the sole immune exposure data available. Reports state that TCR beta sequences accurately predicted most subjects' HLA-A and HLA-B alleles. The Asian-associated ancestry cluster reportedly had fewer N-insertions than the roughly 670-donor mean in a later analysis.

With V trimmed by 3 bases and J by 4 bases, 1 base remained unmatched. CDR1 and CDR2 (germline): SGDLS, YYNGEE. CDR3 length equals 13 residues. Vbeta (60) and Jbeta (13) primers were used in the PCR. Produced via immunoSEQ multiplex PCR; TCRdb's table is partial and in-frame only. The sample contains about 150,000 clones, 70% to 90% of which appear only once. Sequenced input: PBMCs. The V call is TRBV9, the J call TRBJ2-1, with TRBD1 identical over 7 bases. The clonotype was recovered from a man aged 40-55 years in good health and CMV-seronegative. The CDR3 protein is CASSATGYNEQFF. The CDR3 nucleotides are TGTGCCAGCAGCGCGACAGGGTACAATGAGCAGTTCTTC.